This T cell receptor beta chain was identified in a study of CD8+CD57+ T cells in acquired aplastic anemia. General study findings and limits: CD8+CD57+ cells from patients were less diverse than total CD4+ and CD8+ pools.

Profiling that covered TCR beta VDJ and CDR3 relied on genomic DNA as its template. Using its own MiXCR run on the reads, TCRdb lists one record per CDR3 protein. The sample lists over 15,000 distinct CDR3 sequences, over 35% occurring once. This clonotype came up a few times. Antigen unknown. At one of its ends the junction is not consistent with the germline gene, which may arise from a read error. Patients included in sequencing had previously demonstrated CD8+CD57+ cell expansion by flow cytometry. The sequenced sample consisted of CD8+CD57+ T cells sorted from PBMCs. Subset: bead-enriched CD8+CD57+ effector memory T cells from SAA patients. This TCR was recovered from a human donor with aplastic anemia.

This CDR3 reads CASSSFNSPLHF. In DNA, the CDR3 is TGTGCCAGCAGCTCCTTTAATTCACCCCTCCACTTT. V usage is TRBV7-2 and J usage is TRBJ1-6; D remains unclear. The germline CDR1 and CDR2 sequences are SGHTA and FQGNSA. The CDR3 runs 12 residues.